These 18 T cell receptor beta chains came from one sample sequenced in a study of blood T cell repertoires in COVID-19. Assay used: immunoSEQ multiplex PCR; TCRdb lists only in-frame clones, some missing. The sample contains about 210,000 clones, roughly 85% of which appear only once. Specimen: peripheral blood. Receptor source: a woman in her thirties or forties with active or convalescent COVID-19.

V is TRBV27 and J is TRBJ1-2, with 7 bases fitting TRBD1. Germline CDR1 MNHEY, CDR2 SMNVEV (reference sequence). The junction had 11 bases not matched to a gene; V was cut back by 5 bases and J by 8 bases. CDR3 length: 14 amino acids. For the CDR3, the DNA is TGTGCCAGCAGTCCCAGGGGGTTTTTAGAAGGCTACACCTTC. Protein sequence: CASSPRGFLEGYTF.

This clone was detected once. The chain combines TRBV7-8 with TRBJ2-4, with TRBD2 matching 8 bases. Germline V gene lookup returns CDR1 SGHVS and CDR2 FQNEAQ. CDR3 length: 18 amino acids. V was pared by 4 bases and J by 1 base, with 12 bases of the junction left unmatched. In nucleotides, the CDR3 is TGTGCCAGCAGCTCACGGGGGGGGGAGGTTTCTGCCAAAAACATTCAGTACTTC. Amino acid sequence: CASSSRGGEVSAKNIQYF.

This clone has a count of ten or more. This rearrangement joins TRBV7-2 to TRBJ2-7; 9 bases map to TRBD2. Germline trimming cut 4 bases from V and 3 bases from J; bases unmatched to any gene: 1. Germline CDR1 SGHTA, CDR2 FQGNSA. The CDR3 spans 13 residues. The CDR3, as DNA: TGTGCCAGCAGCTCGACTAGCGGCTACGAGCAGTACTTC. It yields the protein CASSSTSGYEQYF.

In this sample, this clone turned up once. This chain connects TRBV6-1 to TRBJ1-6; tentative D call: TRBD1 (6 bases). V was clipped by 5 bases and J by 8 bases, with 10 bases between them. The germline V gene has CDR1 MNHNS and CDR2 SASEGT. The CDR3 is 13 residues long. The CDR3 loop is CASSYQGYSPLHF. CDR3 coding DNA: TGTGCCAGCAGTTATCAGGGGTATTCACCCCTCCACTTT.

The rearrangement joins TRBV3-1 (or the pseudogene TRBV3-2) to TRBJ2-4; tentatively, D is TRBD1 (6 bases). Trimming removed 3 bases from V and 4 bases from J, with 10 bases in between. Germline lookup yields CDR1 LGHDT and CDR2 YNNKEL (reference sequence). This CDR3 is built from 14 residues. The CDR3 DNA sequence: TGTGCCAGCAGCCAGTCAACAGGGAAAAACATTCAGTACTTC. Translation: CASSQSTGKNIQYF.

The gene calls are TRBV5-6 and TRBJ1-6; TRBD1 agrees at 7 bases. The V segment lost 4 bases and the J segment 0 bases; nucleotides outside the gene matches: 13. The V gene's germline CDR1 is SGHDT and CDR2 YYEEEE. The CDR3 runs 19 residues. CDR3 loop: CASSLPHRDSYSYNSPLHF. For the CDR3, the DNA is TGTGCCAGCAGCCTTCCCCACCGGGACAGCTACTCCTATAATTCACCCCTCCACTTT. Using reference TRBV5-6 and TRBJ1-6 for the parts outside the CDR3, the full variable domain is DAGVTQSPTHLIKTRGQQVTLRCSPKSGHDTVSWYQQALGQGPQFIFQYYEEEERQRGNFPDRFSGHQFPNYSSELNVNALLLGDSALYLCASSLPHRDSYSYNSPLHFGNGTRLTVT.

The chain recombines TRBV7-2 with TRBJ1-2; 7 nucleotides line up with TRBD1. CDR3 length: 14 amino acids. CDR1 and CDR2 from the germline V gene are SGHTA and FQGNSA. The V and J ends lost 1 base and 4 bases, in that order; junction bases with no gene match: 3. The CDR3 DNA sequence: TGTGCCAGCAGCTTAGGGGGACAGCTCTATGGCTACACCTTC. Translating gives CASSLGGQLYGYTF.

The V call is TRBV12-5, the J call TRBJ2-2; D possibly corresponds to TRBD2 (8 bases). Trimming took off 4 bases at V and 6 bases at J, with 21 bases between the two ends. This CDR3 contains 17 residues. Germline CDR1 LGHNT, CDR2 FRNRAP. This CDR3 is CASGSSWDSGGPGELFF. The CDR3 DNA is TGTGCTAGTGGTTCCTCCTGGGACAGCGGGGGTCCCGGGGAGCTGTTTTTT.

V usage is TRBV7-2 and J usage is TRBJ2-3; a possible D gene is TRBD2 (6 bases). V lost 3 bases and J lost 2, with 18 bases in between. The CDR3 sequence is 17 residues long. The germline gives CDR1 SGHTA, CDR2 FQGNSA. The CDR3 sequence: CASSFRGGGGLTDTQYF. DNA for the CDR3: TGTGCCAGCAGCTTTCGGGGCGGAGGAGGGCTCACAGATACGCAGTATTTT.

The chain employs TRBV5-1 and TRBJ1-1; D gene ambiguous. Per the germline V gene, CDR1 is SGHRS and CDR2 is YFSETQ. Trimming left V 6 bases short and J 0 bases short, with 12 bases between. This CDR3 contains 14 residues. In DNA form, the CDR3 reads TGCGCCAGCAAATCACAGATAATGAACACTGAAGCTTTCTTT. Translating it yields CASKSQIMNTEAFF.

The chain joins TRBV5-1 to TRBJ2-1, with TRBD2 identical over 12 bases. This CDR3 spans 19 amino acids. Trimming at V came to 6 bases and at J to 1 base, leaving 14 bases not matched to a gene. Germline V gives CDR1 SGHRS, CDR2 YFSETQ. CDR3 protein: CASTLPETSGSHSYNEQFF. The CDR3 DNA reads as TGCGCCAGCACCCTACCCGAGACTAGCGGGAGCCATTCCTACAATGAGCAGTTCTTC. Using reference TRBV5-1 and TRBJ2-1 for the parts outside the CDR3, the full variable domain is KAGVTQTPRYLIKTRGQQVTLSCSPISGHRSVSWYQQTPGQGLQFLFEYFSETQRNKGNFPGRFSGRQFSNSRSEMNVSTLELGDSALYLCASTLPETSGSHSYNEQFFGPGTRLTVL.

This sequence joins TRBV28 and TRBJ1-4; a possible D gene is TRBD1 (5 bases). Per germline, CDR1 MDHEN and CDR2 SYDVKM. CDR3 length: 15 residues. Trimming pared 6 bases from V and 6 bases from J, leaving 17 bases between. The CDR3, as DNA: TGTGCCAGCAGCCCTGATAAGGGGTTGTATGAAAAACTGTTTTTT. Translating it yields CASSPDKGLYEKLFF.

The chain has TRBV6-1 and TRBJ1-2; D is unclear. Germline lookup yields CDR1 MNHNS and CDR2 SASEGT. The CDR3 has 14 amino acids. The V and J ends lost 1 base and 3 bases respectively, with 9 bases between them. Here the CDR3 DNA reads TGTGCCAGCAGTGAAGGCGGCAGCTACTATGGCTACACCTTC. Amino acid sequence: CASSEGGSYYGYTF.

The V and J genes are TRBV24-1 and TRBJ2-3, with 8 bases identical to TRBD1. This CDR3 spans 16 amino acids. The ends lost 1 base at V and 5 bases at J; junction bases unmatched: 7. The germline V gene encodes CDR1 KGHDR and CDR2 SFDVKD. The CDR3 DNA reads as TGTGCCACCAGTGATTTCCTCCCGGGACAGGAAGATACGCAGTATTTT. Translating gives CATSDFLPGQEDTQYF.

The chain employs TRBV7-2 and TRBJ2-3, with no clear D. The CDR3 loop spans 13 amino acids. Germline loops: CDR1 SGHTA, CDR2 FQGNSA. Trimming took 2 bases from V and 6 from J, leaving 9 bases between them. CDR3 bases: TGTGCCAGCAGCTTATTCGCCAGGGATACGCAGTATTTT. It encodes CASSLFARDTQYF.

V usage is TRBV5-1 and J usage is TRBJ2-1, with 14 bases fitting TRBD2. There are 16 residues in the CDR3. Germline V lookup: CDR1 SGHRS, CDR2 YFSETQ. With 3 bases clipped from V and 8 bases from J, the junction kept 7 bases outside the gene matches. In DNA, the CDR3 is TGCGCCAGCAGCTCGGGACTAGCGGGGGCATTAGATGAGCAGTTCTTC. It specifies CASSSGLAGALDEQFF.

This chain joins TRBV7-2 and TRBJ2-3, with D possibly being TRBD2 (5 bases). Looked up from germline, CDR1 is SGHTA and CDR2 is FQGNSA. The CDR3 spans 14 residues. V was shortened by 3 bases and J by 1 base, with 8 bases between the two germline ends. CDR3 protein: CASSFLSGTDTQYF. The CDR3 DNA reads TGTGCCAGCAGCTTCCTTAGCGGCACAGATACGCAGTATTTT.

The CDR3 bases are TGTGCCACCAGTGACTCGACAGGGGGCGCGGTGCAGCCCCAGCATTTT. As protein: CATSDSTGGAVQPQHF. This chain joins TRBV24-1 and TRBJ1-5; 10 positions agree with TRBD1. Trimming removed 4 bases from V and 7 bases from J; junction bases left unmatched: 9. Looked up from germline, CDR1 is KGHDR and CDR2 is SFDVKD. The CDR3 covers 16 residues.